This record concerns one T cell receptor beta chain sequence. Its antigen is unknown. This sample was included in a study of cytomegalovirus exposure and HLA in healthy donors. The CDR3 length is 15 residues. CDR1 LNHDA and CDR2 SQIVND come from the germline V gene (reference sequence). With 8 bases removed from V and 1 base from J, the gap between germline ends came to 17 bases. Findings and caveats of the study: High sensitivity and specificity were reportedly achieved when the classifier diagnosed cytomegalovirus status. When analyzed later, a missense DCLRE1C variant was found to be linked to TCR beta V- and J-gene trimming. Previously analyzed data showed that most TCR beta V segments were productive at a frequency of about 87% or about 30%.

Although they were nominally healthy when sampled, donors likely had unrecorded immune exposures. The primer mix had 60 Vbeta and 13 Jbeta primers. TCRdb keeps only in-frame clones here, not all; method: immunoSEQ multiplex PCR. Of about 200,000 clones in the sample, 81% were seen once. The chain recombines TRBV19 with TRBJ1-1, with a tentative D call TRBD1 (6 bases). The specimen sequenced was PBMCs. The origin of this receptor is a man aged 40-49 years in good health and CMV-seropositive. The CDR3 DNA reads TGTGCCAGTGGGCAACAGGGAACCTCGAACACTGAAGCTTTCTTT. Translated, it gives CASGQQGTSNTEAFF.